This T cell receptor (beta chain) was profiled in a study of blood T cell repertoires in COVID-19. Authors' analysis steps: Reference gene primer amplification in the assay estimated nucleated cell counts. Using immunoSEQ multiplex PCR, the repertoire was profiled, and TCRdb retains in-frame clones only, with some absent. V and J calls and clone size come straight from that table; D and trimming were deduced from the DNA. The sample has approximately 400,000 clones; approximately 88% are singletons. CDR1 and CDR2 (germline): SGHRS, YFSETQ. Trimming left V 3 bases short and J 2 bases short, with 9 bases between. The CDR3 has 13 amino acids.

Sequenced material: peripheral blood. The clonotype originates from a man between 35 and 55 years old with acute or convalescent COVID-19. The chain employs TRBV5-1 and TRBJ2-7; D is perhaps TRBD2 (6 bases). This chain's CDR3 is CASSYPGAYEQYF. In DNA, the CDR3 is TGCGCCAGCAGCTATCCGGGAGCCTACGAGCAGTACTTC. Combining the CDR3 with reference TRBV5-1 and TRBJ2-7 gives the whole variable domain KAGVTQTPRYLIKTRGQQVTLSCSPISGHRSVSWYQQTPGQGLQFLFEYFSETQRNKGNFPGRFSGRQFSNSRSEMNVSTLELGDSALYLCASSYPGAYEQYFGPGTRLTVT.